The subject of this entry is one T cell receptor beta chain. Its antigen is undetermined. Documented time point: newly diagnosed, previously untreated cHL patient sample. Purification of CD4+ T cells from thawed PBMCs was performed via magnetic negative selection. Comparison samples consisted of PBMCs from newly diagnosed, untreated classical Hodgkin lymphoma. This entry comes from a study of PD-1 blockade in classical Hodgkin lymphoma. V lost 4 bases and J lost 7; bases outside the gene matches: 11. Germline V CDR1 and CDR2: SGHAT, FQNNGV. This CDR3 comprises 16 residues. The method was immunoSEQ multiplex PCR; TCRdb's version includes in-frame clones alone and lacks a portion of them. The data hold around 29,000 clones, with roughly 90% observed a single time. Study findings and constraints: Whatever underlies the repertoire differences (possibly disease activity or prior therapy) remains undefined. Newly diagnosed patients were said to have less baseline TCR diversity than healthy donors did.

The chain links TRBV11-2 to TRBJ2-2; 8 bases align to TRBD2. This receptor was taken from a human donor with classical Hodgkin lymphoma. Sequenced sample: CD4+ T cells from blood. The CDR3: CASSWIAGPPSGELFF. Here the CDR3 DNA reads TGTGCCAGCAGCTGGATAGCGGGACCCCCAAGCGGGGAGCTGTTTTTT.